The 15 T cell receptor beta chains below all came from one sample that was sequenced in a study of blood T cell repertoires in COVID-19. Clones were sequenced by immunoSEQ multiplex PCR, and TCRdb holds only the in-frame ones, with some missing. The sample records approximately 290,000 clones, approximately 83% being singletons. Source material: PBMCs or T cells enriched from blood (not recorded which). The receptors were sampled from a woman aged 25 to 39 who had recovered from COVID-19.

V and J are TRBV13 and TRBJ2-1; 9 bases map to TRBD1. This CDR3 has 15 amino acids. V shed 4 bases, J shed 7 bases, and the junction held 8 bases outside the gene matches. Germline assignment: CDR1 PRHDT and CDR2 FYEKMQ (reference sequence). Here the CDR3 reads CASSSGQGGNNEQFF. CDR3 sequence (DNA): TGTGCCAGCAGCTCGGGACAGGGCGGTAATAATGAGCAGTTCTTC.

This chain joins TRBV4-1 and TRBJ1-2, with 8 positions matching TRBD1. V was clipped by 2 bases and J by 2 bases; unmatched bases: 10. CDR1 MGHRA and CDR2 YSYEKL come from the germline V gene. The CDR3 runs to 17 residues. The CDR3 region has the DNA TGCGCCAGCAGCCAAACAATCCCGACAGGGGCCAACTATGGCTACACCTTC. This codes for CASSQTIPTGANYGYTF.

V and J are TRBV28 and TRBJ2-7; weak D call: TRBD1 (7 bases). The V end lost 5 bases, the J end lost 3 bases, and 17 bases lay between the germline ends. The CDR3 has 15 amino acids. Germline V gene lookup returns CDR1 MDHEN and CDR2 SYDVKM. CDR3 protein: CASSRRGQTIYEQYF. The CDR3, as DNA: TGTGCCAGCAGTAGGAGGGGACAGACTATCTACGAGCAGTACTTC.

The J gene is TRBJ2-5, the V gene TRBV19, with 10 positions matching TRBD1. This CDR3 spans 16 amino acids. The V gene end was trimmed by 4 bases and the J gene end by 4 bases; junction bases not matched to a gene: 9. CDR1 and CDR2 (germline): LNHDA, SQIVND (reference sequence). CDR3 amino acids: CASSTGRQGARETQYF. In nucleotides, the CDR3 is TGTGCCAGTAGTACCGGTCGACAGGGGGCTCGAGAGACCCAGTACTTC.

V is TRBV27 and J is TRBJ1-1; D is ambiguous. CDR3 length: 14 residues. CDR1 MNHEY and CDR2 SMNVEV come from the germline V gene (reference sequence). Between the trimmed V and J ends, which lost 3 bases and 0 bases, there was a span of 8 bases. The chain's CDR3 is CASSFDKLNTEAFF. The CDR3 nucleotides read TGTGCCAGCAGTTTTGACAAGTTGAACACTGAAGCTTTCTTT.

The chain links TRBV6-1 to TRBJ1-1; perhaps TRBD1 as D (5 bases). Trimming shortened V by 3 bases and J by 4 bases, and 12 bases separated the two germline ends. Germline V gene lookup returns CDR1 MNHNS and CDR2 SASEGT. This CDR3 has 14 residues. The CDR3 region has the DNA TGTGCCAGCAGTGACGGAGGGGCGGGCACTGAAGCTTTCTTT. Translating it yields CASSDGGAGTEAFF.

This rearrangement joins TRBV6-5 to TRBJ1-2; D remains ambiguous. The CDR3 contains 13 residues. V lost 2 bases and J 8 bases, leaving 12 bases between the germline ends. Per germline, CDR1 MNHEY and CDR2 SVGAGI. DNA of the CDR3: TGTGCCAGCAGTTACACCTATTCTGTGGGCTACACCTTC. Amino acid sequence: CASSYTYSVGYTF.

CDR3 sequence (DNA): TGTGCCAGCAGCACCTCAGGGGTAGGAAATCAGCCCCAGCATTTT. The encoded protein is CASSTSGVGNQPQHF. The chain uses TRBV7-9 and TRBJ1-5; possible D gene TRBD1, 6 bases. The V end was cut by 5 bases, the J end by 4 bases, with 15 bases between. Germline V gives CDR1 SEHNR, CDR2 FQNEAQ (reference sequence). The CDR3 totals 15 residues.

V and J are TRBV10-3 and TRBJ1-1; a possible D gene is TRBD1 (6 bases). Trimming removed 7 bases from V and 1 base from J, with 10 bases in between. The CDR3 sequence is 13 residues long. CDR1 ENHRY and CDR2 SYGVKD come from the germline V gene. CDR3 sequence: CAINDRTNTEAFF. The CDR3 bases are TGTGCCATCAACGACAGGACGAACACTGAAGCTTTCTTT.

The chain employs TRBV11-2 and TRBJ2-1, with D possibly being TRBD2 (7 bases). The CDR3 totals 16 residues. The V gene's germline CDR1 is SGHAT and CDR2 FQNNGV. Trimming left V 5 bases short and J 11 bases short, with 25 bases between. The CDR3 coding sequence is TGTGCCAGCAGCCCACGTATTCTGTCGGGGGGCAGAAAGCAGTTCTTC. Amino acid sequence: CASSPRILSGGRKQFF.

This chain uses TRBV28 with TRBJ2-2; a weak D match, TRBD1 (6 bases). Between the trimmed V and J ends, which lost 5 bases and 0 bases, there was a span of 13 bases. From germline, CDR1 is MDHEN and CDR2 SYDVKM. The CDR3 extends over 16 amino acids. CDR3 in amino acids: CASSVGDRTNTGELFF. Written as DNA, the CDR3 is TGTGCCAGCAGTGTTGGAGACAGGACGAACACCGGGGAGCTGTTTTTT.

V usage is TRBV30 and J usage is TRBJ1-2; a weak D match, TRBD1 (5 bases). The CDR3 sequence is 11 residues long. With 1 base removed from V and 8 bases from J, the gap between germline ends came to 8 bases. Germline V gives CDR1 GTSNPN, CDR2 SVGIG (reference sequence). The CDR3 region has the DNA TGTGCCTGGAGTGCGGGGGGAGGCTACACCTTC. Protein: CAWSAGGGYTF.

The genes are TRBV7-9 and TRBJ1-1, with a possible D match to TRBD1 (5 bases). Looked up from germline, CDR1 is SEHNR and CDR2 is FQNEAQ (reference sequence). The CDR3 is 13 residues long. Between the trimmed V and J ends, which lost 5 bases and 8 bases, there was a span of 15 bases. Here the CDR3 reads CASSRDGGGEAFF. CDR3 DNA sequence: TGTGCCAGCAGCCGTGACGGGGGTGGAGAAGCTTTCTTT.

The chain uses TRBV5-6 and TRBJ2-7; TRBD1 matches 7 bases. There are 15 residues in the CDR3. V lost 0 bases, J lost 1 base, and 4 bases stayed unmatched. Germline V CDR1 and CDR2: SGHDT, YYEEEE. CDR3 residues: CASSLGGTVSYEQYF. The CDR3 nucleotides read TGTGCCAGCAGCTTGGGGGGGACAGTTTCCTACGAGCAGTACTTC.

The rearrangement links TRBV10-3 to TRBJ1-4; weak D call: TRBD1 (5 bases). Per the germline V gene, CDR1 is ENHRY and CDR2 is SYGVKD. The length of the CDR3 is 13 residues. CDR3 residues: CATAGPANEKLFF. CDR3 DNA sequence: TGTGCGACGGCGGGGCCAGCTAATGAAAAACTGTTTTTT.